Listed here are 8 T cell receptor beta chains from one sample, sequenced in a study of blood T cell repertoires in COVID-19. Only in-frame clones appear in the TCRdb table, and some are missing; sequencing was by immunoSEQ multiplex PCR. The repertoire consists of 220,000 or so clones, with approximately 90% occurring once and the leading ten covering 0.87%. Input material: PBMCs or T cells enriched from blood (not recorded which). Receptors originate from a man aged 45 to 65 who had been exposed to COVID-19.

The chain combines TRBV5-1 with TRBJ2-7; a weak D match, TRBD1 (6 bases). From germline, CDR1 is SGHRS and CDR2 YFSETQ. The CDR3 extends over 14 amino acids. V shed 4 bases and J shed 0 bases, with 11 bases lying between them. CDR3 coding DNA: TGCGCCAGCAGCCCGGACAGCCCCTCCTACGAGCAGTACGTC. Translation gives CASSPDSPSYEQYV.

This clone appeared a single time. V and J are TRBV9 and TRBJ2-1, with TRBD2 matching over 12 bases. The V gene's germline CDR1 is SGDLS and CDR2 YYNGEE. Unmatched junction bases numbered 3, after V lost 4 bases and J lost 4 bases. CDR3 length: 15 amino acids. DNA for the CDR3: TGTGCCAGCAGCCGGACTAGCGGGACTTACAATGAGCAGTTCTTC. As protein: CASSRTSGTYNEQFF.

The chain has TRBV10-1 and TRBJ1-6, with a possible D match to TRBD1 (6 bases). Germline-derived CDR1 and CDR2 are WNHNN and SYGVQD (reference sequence). This CDR3 comprises 14 residues. Trimming stripped 3 bases from V and 7 bases from J, with 10 bases between. CDR3 sequence: CASSDTGTNSPLHF. DNA of the CDR3: TGCGCCAGCAGTGATACCGGGACAAATTCACCCCTCCACTTT.

This sequence joins TRBV7-2 and TRBJ2-5; no clear D gene. The CDR3 is 13 residues long. Germline CDR1 and CDR2: SGHTA and FQGNSA. V was cut by 2 bases and J by 5 bases, with 9 bases left in between. Here the CDR3 reads CASSLRLGETQYF. In DNA, the CDR3 is TGTGCCAGCAGCTTACGACTCGGGGAGACCCAGTACTTC.

CDR3 residues: CASSPPSSRGDEKLFF. In nucleotides, the CDR3 is TGTGCCAGCTCACCACCGTCCTCCAGGGGCGATGAAAAACTGTTTTTT. J is TRBJ1-4 and V is TRBV18; perhaps TRBD1 as D (6 bases). V lost 0 bases to trimming and J lost 6 bases, with 14 bases between them. Germline CDR1 is KGHSH and CDR2 is LQKENI. The CDR3 totals 16 residues.

This chain joins TRBV12-3 or TRBV12-4 and TRBJ1-1; D not resolved. Trimming left V 8 bases short and J 0 bases short, with 7 bases between. There are 12 residues in the CDR3. CDR3 nucleotide sequence: TGTGCCAGCGGGCGCGTGAACACTGAAGCTTTCTTT. Amino acids: CASGRVNTEAFF.

This clone has ten or more counts. The genes are TRBV10-3 and TRBJ2-3; unclear D gene. The V end lost 3 bases, the J end lost 2 bases, and 9 bases lay between the germline ends. Per germline, CDR1 ENHRY and CDR2 SYGVKD. This CDR3 has 14 residues. CDR3 nucleotide sequence: TGTGCCATCAGTGACTCTCGCGTCACAGATACGCAGTATTTT. Its protein is CAISDSRVTDTQYF.

This chain connects TRBV19 to TRBJ2-2, with D perhaps TRBD1 (7 bases). Germline V gene sequence: CDR1 LNHDA, CDR2 SQIVND (reference sequence). The CDR3 runs to 15 residues. Trimming removed 7 bases at V and 4 bases at J, with 16 bases between. CDR3 sequence reads: CASTHYRGGTGELFF. The CDR3 bases are TGTGCCAGTACCCATTACAGGGGAGGCACCGGGGAGCTGTTTTTT.